This TCR beta chain was recovered during a study of shared clonotypes between healthy human individuals. General observations from the study: For naive CD4 cells, roughly 5% of clonotypes were shared across a few donors. A small donor pool kept down the genetic and exposure-history diversity that was represented.

In regard to this clone: Its antigen is still unknown.

Measured with immunoSEQ multiplex PCR; TCRdb has only the in-frame clones, and not every one. The table has 2 million to 2.5 million clones, approximately 96% seen once. V dropped 4 bases and J dropped 1; count of bases not matched to a gene: 3. The CDR3 contains 14 residues. Germline CDR1 and CDR2: SGHRS and YFSETQ. Each donor was a Caucasian adult residing in Nashville, Tennessee. The TCR was taken from a young man in good health. Sequencing was performed on naive CD4+ T cells sorted from blood. As for subset: CD45RA+ positively selected. The rearrangement uses TRBV5-1 and TRBJ2-5; 8 nucleotides line up with TRBD1. The CDR3 is CASSIRGLQETQYF. For the CDR3, the DNA is TGCGCCAGCAGCATCAGGGGGCTCCAAGAGACCCAGTACTTC. Full variable domain (missing parts from reference TRBV5-1 and TRBJ2-5): KAGVTQTPRYLIKTRGQQVTLSCSPISGHRSVSWYQQTPGQGLQFLFEYFSETQRNKGNFPGRFSGRQFSNSRSEMNVSTLELGDSALYLCASSIRGLQETQYFGPGTRLLVL.